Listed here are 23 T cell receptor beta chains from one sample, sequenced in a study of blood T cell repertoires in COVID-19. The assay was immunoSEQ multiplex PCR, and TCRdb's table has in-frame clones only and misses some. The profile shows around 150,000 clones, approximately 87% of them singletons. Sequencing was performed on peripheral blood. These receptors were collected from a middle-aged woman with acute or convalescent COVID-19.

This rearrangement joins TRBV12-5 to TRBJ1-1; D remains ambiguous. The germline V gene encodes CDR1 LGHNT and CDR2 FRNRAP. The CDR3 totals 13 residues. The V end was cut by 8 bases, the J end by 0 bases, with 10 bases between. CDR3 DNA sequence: TGTGCTAGTCGCACAGACGTGAACACTGAAGCTTTCTTT. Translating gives CASRTDVNTEAFF.

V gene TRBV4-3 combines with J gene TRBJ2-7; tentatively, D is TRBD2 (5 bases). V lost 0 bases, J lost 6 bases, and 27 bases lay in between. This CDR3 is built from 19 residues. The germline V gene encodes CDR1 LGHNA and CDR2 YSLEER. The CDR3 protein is CASSQELTLGISLDSEQYF. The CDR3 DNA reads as TGCGCCAGCAGCCAAGAACTGACCCTGGGAATAAGTTTGGACTCCGAGCAGTACTTC.

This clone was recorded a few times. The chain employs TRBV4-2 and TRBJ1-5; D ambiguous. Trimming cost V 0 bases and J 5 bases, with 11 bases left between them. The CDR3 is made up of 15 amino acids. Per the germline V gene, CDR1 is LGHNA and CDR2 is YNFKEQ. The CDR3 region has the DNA TGTGCCAGCAGCCAAGATCGTCCGGGGTATCAGCCCCAGCATTTT. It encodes CASSQDRPGYQPQHF.

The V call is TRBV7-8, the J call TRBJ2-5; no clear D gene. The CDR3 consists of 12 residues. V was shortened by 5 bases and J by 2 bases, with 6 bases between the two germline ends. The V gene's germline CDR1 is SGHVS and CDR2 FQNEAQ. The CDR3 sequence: CASSRAQETQYF. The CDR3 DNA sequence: TGTGCCAGCAGCCGGGCTCAAGAGACCCAGTACTTC.

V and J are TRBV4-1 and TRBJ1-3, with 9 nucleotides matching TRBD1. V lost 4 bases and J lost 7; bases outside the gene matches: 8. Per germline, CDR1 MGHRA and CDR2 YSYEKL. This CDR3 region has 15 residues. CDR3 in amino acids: CASSPFRQGENTIYF. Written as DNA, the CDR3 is TGCGCCAGCAGCCCTTTTAGACAGGGGGAGAACACCATATATTTT.

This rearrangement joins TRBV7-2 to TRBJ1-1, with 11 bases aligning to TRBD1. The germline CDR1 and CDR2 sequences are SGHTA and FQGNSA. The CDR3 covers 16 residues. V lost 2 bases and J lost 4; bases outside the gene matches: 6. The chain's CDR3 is CASSLLDRGPGTEAFF. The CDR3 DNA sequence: TGTGCCAGCAGCTTACTGGACAGGGGGCCTGGCACTGAAGCTTTCTTT.

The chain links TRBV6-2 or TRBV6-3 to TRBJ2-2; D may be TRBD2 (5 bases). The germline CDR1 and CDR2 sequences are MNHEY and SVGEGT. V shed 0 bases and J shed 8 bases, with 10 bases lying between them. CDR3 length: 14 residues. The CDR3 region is CASSYSGPGGELFF. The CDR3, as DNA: TGTGCCAGCAGTTACTCAGGTCCGGGAGGGGAGCTGTTTTTT.

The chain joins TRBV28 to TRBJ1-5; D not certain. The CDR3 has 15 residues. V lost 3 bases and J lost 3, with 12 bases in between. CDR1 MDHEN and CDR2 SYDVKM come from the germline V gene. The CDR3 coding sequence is TGTGCCAGCAGTTTCTCGAGTCGAAACAATCAGCCCCAGCATTTT. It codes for CASSFSSRNNQPQHF.

The CDR3 sequence: CASSQDRRGLGTEAFF. CDR3 in DNA: TGCGCCAGCAGCCAAGATCGTAGGGGGCTCGGCACTGAAGCTTTCTTT. The chain employs TRBV4-3 and TRBJ1-1, with TRBD1 identical over 7 bases. The CDR3 consists of 16 residues. V dropped 0 bases and J dropped 4; count of bases not matched to a gene: 8. Germline values: CDR1 LGHNA, CDR2 YSLEER.

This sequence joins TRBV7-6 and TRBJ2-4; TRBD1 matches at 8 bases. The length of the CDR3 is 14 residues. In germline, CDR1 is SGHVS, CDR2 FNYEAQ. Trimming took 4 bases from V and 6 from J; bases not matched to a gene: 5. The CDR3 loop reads CASSSHDRGNIQYF. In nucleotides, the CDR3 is TGTGCCAGCAGCTCGCATGACAGGGGAAACATTCAGTACTTC.

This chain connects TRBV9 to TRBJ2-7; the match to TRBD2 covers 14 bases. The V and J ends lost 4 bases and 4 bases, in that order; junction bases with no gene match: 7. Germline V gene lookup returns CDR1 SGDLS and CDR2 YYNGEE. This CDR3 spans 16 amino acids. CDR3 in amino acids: CASSTGLAGASYEQYF. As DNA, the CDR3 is TGTGCCAGCAGCACGGGACTAGCGGGAGCTTCGTACGAGCAGTACTTC.

The CDR3 loop is CASSPPLTAQSWETQYF. CDR3 nucleotides: TGTGCCAGCTCACCACCTTTGACAGCCCAAAGCTGGGAGACCCAGTACTTC. The chain carries TRBV18 and TRBJ2-5, with D tentatively TRBD1 (5 bases). The CDR3 sequence is 17 residues long. The germline V gene has CDR1 KGHSH and CDR2 LQKENI. The V end was cut by 0 bases, the J end by 5 bases, with 19 bases between.

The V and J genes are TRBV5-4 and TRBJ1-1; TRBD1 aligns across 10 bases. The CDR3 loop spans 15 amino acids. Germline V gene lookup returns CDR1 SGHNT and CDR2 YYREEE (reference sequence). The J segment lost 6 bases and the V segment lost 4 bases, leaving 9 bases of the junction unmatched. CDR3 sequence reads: CASSTVTGGISEAFF. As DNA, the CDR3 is TGTGCCAGCAGCACCGTGACAGGGGGCATCTCTGAAGCTTTCTTT.

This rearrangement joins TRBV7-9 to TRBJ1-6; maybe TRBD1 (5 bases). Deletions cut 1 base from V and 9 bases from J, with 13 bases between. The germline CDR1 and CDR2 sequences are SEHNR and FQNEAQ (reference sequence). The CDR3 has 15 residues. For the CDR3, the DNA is TGTGCCAGCAGCTTAGGGGCGGGGGGAACTTCACCCCTCCACTTT. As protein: CASSLGAGGTSPLHF.

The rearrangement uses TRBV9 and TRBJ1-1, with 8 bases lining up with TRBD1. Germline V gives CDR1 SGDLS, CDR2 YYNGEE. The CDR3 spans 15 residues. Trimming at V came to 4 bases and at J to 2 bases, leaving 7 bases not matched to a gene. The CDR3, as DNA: TGTGCCAGCAGCTTTGGGACAGGAGCTAACACTGAAGCTTTCTTT. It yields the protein CASSFGTGANTEAFF.

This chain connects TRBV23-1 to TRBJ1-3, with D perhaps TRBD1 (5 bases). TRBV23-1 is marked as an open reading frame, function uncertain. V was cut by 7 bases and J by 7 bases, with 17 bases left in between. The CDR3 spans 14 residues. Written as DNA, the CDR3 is TGCGCCAGCACCACGGACACCACGAGGAACACCATATATTTT. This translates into CASTTDTTRNTIYF.

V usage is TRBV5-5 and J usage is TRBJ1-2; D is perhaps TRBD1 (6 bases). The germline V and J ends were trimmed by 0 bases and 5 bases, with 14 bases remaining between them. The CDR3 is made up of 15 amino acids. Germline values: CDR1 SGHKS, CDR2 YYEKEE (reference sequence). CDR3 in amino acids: CASSLGGTSEYGYTF. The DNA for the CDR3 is TGTGCCAGCAGCTTGGGGGGGACATCCGAATATGGCTACACCTTC.

The CDR3 sequence is CARSLALGQGPYNSPLHF. The CDR3 bases are TGTGCCAGAAGCTTAGCGTTGGGACAGGGCCCCTATAATTCACCCCTCCACTTT. The chain employs TRBV7-5 and TRBJ1-6; the table's D gene call, TRBD1, was not cross checked with the DNA. TRBV7-5 is assigned pseudogene status. This CDR3 comprises 18 residues.

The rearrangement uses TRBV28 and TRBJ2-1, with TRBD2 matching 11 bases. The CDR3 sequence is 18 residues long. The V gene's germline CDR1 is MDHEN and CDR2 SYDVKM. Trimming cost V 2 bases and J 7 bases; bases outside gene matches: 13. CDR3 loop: CASSLSLAGGPLQNEQFF. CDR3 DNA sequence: TGTGCCAGCAGTTTAAGTCTAGCGGGAGGACCCTTACAGAATGAGCAGTTCTTC.

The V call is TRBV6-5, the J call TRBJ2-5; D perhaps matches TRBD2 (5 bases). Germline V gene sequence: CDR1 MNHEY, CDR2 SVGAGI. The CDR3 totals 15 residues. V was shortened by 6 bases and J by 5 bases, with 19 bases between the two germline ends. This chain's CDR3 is CASSPSTRTWETQYF. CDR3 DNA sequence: TGTGCCAGCAGCCCCTCTACTAGGACGTGGGAGACCCAGTACTTC.

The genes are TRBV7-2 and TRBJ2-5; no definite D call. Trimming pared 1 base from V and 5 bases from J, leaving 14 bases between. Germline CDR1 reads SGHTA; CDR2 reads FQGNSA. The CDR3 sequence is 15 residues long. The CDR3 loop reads CASSLGLRLTETQYF. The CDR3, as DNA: TGTGCCAGCAGCTTAGGGTTGAGACTTACGGAGACCCAGTACTTC.

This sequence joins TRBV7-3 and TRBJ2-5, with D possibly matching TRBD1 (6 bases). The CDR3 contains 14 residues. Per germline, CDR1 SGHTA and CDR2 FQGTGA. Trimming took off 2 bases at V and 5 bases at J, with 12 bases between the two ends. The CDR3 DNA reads TGTGCCAGCAGCTTATTTCCAGGGGCGGAGACCCAGTACTTC. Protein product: CASSLFPGAETQYF.

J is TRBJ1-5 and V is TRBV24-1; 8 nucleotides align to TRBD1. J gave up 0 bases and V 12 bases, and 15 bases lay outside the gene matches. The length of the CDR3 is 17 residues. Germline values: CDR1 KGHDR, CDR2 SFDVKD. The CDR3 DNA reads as TGTGCCTCGGGCCGGGACAGGCGGGTACTTAGCAATCAGCCCCAGCATTTT. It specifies CASGRDRRVLSNQPQHF.